The 24 T cell receptor beta chains below come from one sample, sequenced in a study of monozygotic twins with inflammatory bowel disease. TCRdb reworked the 5' RACE reads into one entry per CDR3 protein, no DNA. The listing records about 200,000 distinct CDR3 sequences. Sequences were obtained from blood. The origin of the receptors is a human donor with ulcerative colitis or Crohn's disease, or a healthy co-twin of an affected twin (not recorded which).

The chain links TRBV20-1 to TRBJ1-5; no DNA is available, so the TRBD1 call from TCRdb remains unchecked. This CDR3 is 14 amino acids long. In germline, CDR1 is DFQATT, CDR2 SNEGSKA (reference sequence). CDR3 protein: CSARAPSFNQPQHF.

The rearrangement joins TRBV15 to TRBJ2-6; TCRdb reports TRBD1, a call that lacks DNA to check it against. This CDR3 spans 19 amino acids. From germline, CDR1 is LNHNV and CDR2 YYDKDF (reference sequence). The CDR3 loop reads CATSVLPGQGGSGANVLTF.

The CDR3 is CASSLVGGPNTEAFF. This rearrangement joins TRBV5-1 to TRBJ1-1; TCRdb returns TRBD1, unconfirmable since there is no DNA. Germline V gives CDR1 SGHRS, CDR2 YFSETQ. The CDR3 loop spans 15 amino acids.

The chain joins TRBV2 to TRBJ2-5. CDR3 size: 12 residues. Germline loops: CDR1 SNHLY, CDR2 FYNNEI. The CDR3 region is CASASFQETQYF.

This chain joins TRBV29-1 and TRBJ2-7; the TCRdb call, TRBD1, lacks DNA for checking. The length of the CDR3 is 13 residues. The V gene's germline CDR1 is SQVTM and CDR2 ANQGSEA. CDR3 sequence reads: CSAAPYNSYEQYF.

This rearrangement joins TRBV3-1 to TRBJ1-3. This CDR3 has 15 residues. CDR1 LGHDT and CDR2 YNNKEL come from the germline V gene (reference sequence). CDR3: CASSKDRASGNTIYF.

This CDR3 reads CATSRERATEAFF. The chain employs TRBV5-5 and TRBJ1-1; the D call of TRBD1 rests on TCRdb alone, since no DNA is present to check it. Germline CDR1 reads SGHKS; CDR2 reads YYEKEE (reference sequence). The CDR3 contains 13 residues.

This sequence joins TRBV6-5 and TRBJ1-3. Germline lookup yields CDR1 MNHEY and CDR2 SVGAGI. The CDR3 length is 16 residues. CDR3 loop: CASSYSLRDSGNTIYF.

The chain carries TRBV5-1 and TRBJ2-5; TCRdb names TRBD2, which stays unverified in the absence of DNA. The length of the CDR3 is 16 residues. From germline, CDR1 is SGHRS and CDR2 YFSETQ. CDR3 region: CASSLPSGGVGETQYF.

This sequence joins TRBV5-1 and TRBJ2-5; the D call of TRBD2 rests on TCRdb alone, since no DNA is present to check it. The germline V gene encodes CDR1 SGHRS and CDR2 YFSETQ. The CDR3 has 17 residues. This CDR3 reads CASSQTVSGGNQETQYF.

The V call is TRBV19, the J call TRBJ1-6; TCRdb's D call of TRBD1 is untestable without DNA. Germline V gene sequence: CDR1 LNHDA, CDR2 SQIVND (reference sequence). The CDR3 runs 15 residues. The CDR3 reads CASNQQGAGNSPLHF.

The V and J genes are TRBV29-1 and TRBJ1-2. The CDR3 is 12 residues long. Germline V lookup: CDR1 SQVTM, CDR2 ANQGSEA. CDR3 region: CSVEDPAHGYTF. The full variable domain, with the rest looked up from reference TRBV29-1 and TRBJ1-2, is SAVISQKPSRDICQRGTSLTIQCQVDSQVTMMFWYRQQPGQSLTLIATANQGSEATYESGFVIDKFPISRPNLTFSTLTVSNMSPEDSSIYLCSVEDPAHGYTFGSGTRLTVV.

This chain joins TRBV5-1 and TRBJ2-3; with no DNA, the TCRdb D assignment of TRBD1 cannot be verified. From germline, CDR1 is SGHRS and CDR2 YFSETQ. This CDR3 contains 14 residues. The CDR3 is CASSPGGGTDTQYF.

V usage is TRBV18 and J usage is TRBJ2-5; no DNA is available, so the TRBD1 call from TCRdb remains unchecked. The CDR3 is 14 residues long. The germline V gene encodes CDR1 KGHSH and CDR2 LQKENI. CDR3 loop: CASSPMTGMETQYF.

The V and J genes are TRBV27 and TRBJ2-2; TCRdb calls TRBD2, which cannot be checked without DNA. This CDR3 comprises 18 residues. Germline V CDR1 and CDR2: MNHEY, SMNVEV (reference sequence). The CDR3 sequence is CASSRYSPMVRDTGELFF.

The gene calls are TRBV10-2 and TRBJ2-7. From germline, CDR1 is WSHSY and CDR2 SAAADI. CDR3 length: 15 residues. The CDR3 sequence: CASSAIQRGSYKQYF.

This chain links TRBV18 with TRBJ2-7. Germline lookup yields CDR1 KGHSH and CDR2 LQKENI. CDR3 length equals 13 residues. CDR3 sequence: CASSTRVGYEQYF.

The chain is built from TRBV12-3 or TRBV12-4 and TRBJ2-2; the D call of TRBD1 rests on TCRdb alone, since no DNA is present to check it. The CDR3 has 16 residues. The CDR3 loop is CASSFSGGGPTGELFF.

V usage is TRBV20-1 and J usage is TRBJ2-3; the TCRdb call, TRBD2, lacks DNA for checking. CDR1 DFQATT and CDR2 SNEGSKA come from the germline V gene (reference sequence). The CDR3 has 16 amino acids. The CDR3 region is CSARVLSGLAGDTQYF.

V gene TRBV7-2 combines with J gene TRBJ1-1; TCRdb proposes TRBD1, but this gene call is untestable without DNA. The CDR3 spans 17 residues. Germline V gene data show CDR1 as SGHTA and CDR2 as FQGNSA. The CDR3: CASSLSRDQGSNTEAFF.

The CDR3 loop is CSVPGVGTEAFF. The chain carries TRBV29-1 and TRBJ1-1. The CDR3 length is 12 residues. Germline CDR1 SQVTM, CDR2 ANQGSEA.

J is TRBJ2-3 and V is TRBV5-1; checking the TCRdb D call of TRBD1 is not possible without DNA. The CDR3 runs to 16 residues. Germline CDR1 is SGHRS and CDR2 is YFSETQ. The CDR3 spells CASSLGRDTTTDTQYF.

The rearrangement joins TRBV12-3 or TRBV12-4 to TRBJ2-7; the D gene TCRdb calls, TRBD1, cannot be checked with no DNA. The CDR3 is 14 residues long. The CDR3 protein is CASSFEQGIYEQYF.

The chain joins TRBV29-1 to TRBJ2-5; TCRdb reports TRBD1, a call that lacks DNA to check it against. Germline CDR1 reads SQVTM; CDR2 reads ANQGSEA. The CDR3 length is 13 residues. The CDR3 reads CSVVGDSQETQYF.